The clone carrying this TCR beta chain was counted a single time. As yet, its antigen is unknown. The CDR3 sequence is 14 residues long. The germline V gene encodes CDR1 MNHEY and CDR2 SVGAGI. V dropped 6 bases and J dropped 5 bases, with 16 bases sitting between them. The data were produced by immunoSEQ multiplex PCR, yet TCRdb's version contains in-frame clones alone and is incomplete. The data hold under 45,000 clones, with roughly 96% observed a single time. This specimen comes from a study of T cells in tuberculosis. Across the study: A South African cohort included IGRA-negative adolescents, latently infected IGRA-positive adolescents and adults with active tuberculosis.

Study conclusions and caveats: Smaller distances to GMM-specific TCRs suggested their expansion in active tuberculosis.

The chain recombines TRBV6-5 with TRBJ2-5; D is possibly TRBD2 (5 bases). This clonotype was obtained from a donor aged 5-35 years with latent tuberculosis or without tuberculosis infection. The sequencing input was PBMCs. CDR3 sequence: CASSASTSGETQYF. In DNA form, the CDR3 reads TGTGCCAGCAGCGCCTCTACTAGTGGGGAGACCCAGTACTTC.